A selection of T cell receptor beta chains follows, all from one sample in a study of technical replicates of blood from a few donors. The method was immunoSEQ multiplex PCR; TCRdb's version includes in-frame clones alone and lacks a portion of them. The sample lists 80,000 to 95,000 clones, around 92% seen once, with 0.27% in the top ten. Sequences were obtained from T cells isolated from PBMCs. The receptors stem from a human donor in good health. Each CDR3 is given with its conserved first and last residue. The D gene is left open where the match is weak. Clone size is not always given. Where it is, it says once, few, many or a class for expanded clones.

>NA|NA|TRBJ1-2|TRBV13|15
CASSLGTEYYYGYTF
TGTGCCAGCAGCTTGGGCACAGAGTACTACTATGGCTACACCTTC
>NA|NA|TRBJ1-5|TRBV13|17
CASSRASGEYSNQPQHF
TGTGCCAGCAGCCGCGCCTCAGGGGAATATAGCAATCAGCCCCAGCATTTT
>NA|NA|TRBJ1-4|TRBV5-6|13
CASSLREGGKLFF
TGTGCCAGCAGCTTGCGTGAGGGAGGTAAACTGTTTTTT
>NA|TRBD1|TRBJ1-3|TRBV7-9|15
CASSFWTGVGNTIYF
TGTGCCAGCAGCTTCTGGACAGGGGTTGGAAACACCATATATTTT
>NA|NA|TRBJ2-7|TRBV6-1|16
CASSGSELGTLIEQYF
TGTGCCAGCAGTGGGTCCGAACTCGGGACTTTAATCGAGCAGTACTTC
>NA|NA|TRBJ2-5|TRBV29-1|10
CSVQLETQYF
TGCAGCGTCCAATTGGAGACCCAGTACTTC
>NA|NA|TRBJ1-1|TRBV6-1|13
CASSDGGETEAFF
TGTGCCAGCAGTGACGGAGGGGAAACTGAAGCTTTCTTT
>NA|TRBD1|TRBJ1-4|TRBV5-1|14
CASSPRTGNEKLFF
TGCGCCAGCAGCCCCAGGACAGGGAATGAAAAACTGTTTTTT
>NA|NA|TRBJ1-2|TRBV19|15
CASTLSLTVIYGYTF
TGTGCCAGTACTCTTAGCCTGACCGTTATCTATGGCTACACCTTC
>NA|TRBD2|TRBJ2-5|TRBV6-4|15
CASSDQAGPQETQYF
TGTGCCAGCAGTGACCAAGCGGGACCACAAGAGACCCAGTACTTC
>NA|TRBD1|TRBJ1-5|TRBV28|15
CASSTTAQGDQPQHF
TGTGCCAGCAGCACCACAGCCCAGGGGGATCAGCCCCAGCATTTT
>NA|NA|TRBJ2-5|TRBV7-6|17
CASSSLLPGITQETQYF
TGTGCCAGCAGCTCCCTTCTGCCCGGGATCACGCAAGAGACCCAGTACTTC
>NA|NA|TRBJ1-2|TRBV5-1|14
CASSLLIGDYGYTF
TGCGCCAGCAGCTTGTTGATCGGAGACTATGGCTACACCTTC
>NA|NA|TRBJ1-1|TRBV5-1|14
CASSLAPGNTEAFF
TGCGCCAGCAGCTTGGCCCCCGGGAACACTGAAGCTTTCTTT
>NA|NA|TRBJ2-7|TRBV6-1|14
CASSEWRGPYEQYF
TGTGCCAGCAGTGAATGGCGGGGGCCCTACGAGCAGTACTTC
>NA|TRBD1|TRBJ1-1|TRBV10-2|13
CASQKQGITEAFF
TGCGCCAGTCAAAAACAGGGGATCACTGAAGCTTTCTTT
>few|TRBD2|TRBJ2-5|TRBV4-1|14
CANIAGGPAETQYF
TGCGCCAACATAGCGGGAGGGCCGGCGGAGACCCAGTACTTC
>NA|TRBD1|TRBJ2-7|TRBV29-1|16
CSVLPGQGEWVSEQYF
TGCAGCGTACTACCCGGACAGGGGGAATGGGTTTCCGAGCAGTACTTC
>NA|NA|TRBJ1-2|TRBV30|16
CAWSVLEYTATYGYTF
TGTGCCTGGAGTGTACTAGAGTACACCGCAACCTATGGCTACACCTTC
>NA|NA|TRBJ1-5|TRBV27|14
CASSSPGVGQPQHF
TGTGCCAGCAGTTCACCAGGGGTGGGTCAGCCCCAGCATTTT
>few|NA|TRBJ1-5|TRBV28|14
CASSLSGISQPQHF
TGTGCCAGCAGTTTATCGGGAATATCTCAGCCCCAGCATTTT
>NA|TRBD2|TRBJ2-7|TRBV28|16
CASSPGSLAGGYEQYF
TGTGCCAGCAGTCCCGGATCCCTAGCGGGAGGCTACGAGCAGTACTTC
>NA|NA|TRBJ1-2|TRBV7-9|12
CASTTGNYGYTF
TGTGCCAGCACAACAGGCAACTATGGCTACACCTTC
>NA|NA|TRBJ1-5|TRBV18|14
CASSRLGGNQPQHF
TGTGCCAGCTCAAGGCTGGGCGGCAATCAGCCCCAGCATTTT
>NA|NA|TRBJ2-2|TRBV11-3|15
CASSPLEGGTGELFF
TGTGCCAGCAGCCCCCTTGAAGGAGGGACCGGGGAGCTGTTTTTT
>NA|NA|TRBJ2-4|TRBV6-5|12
CASSTGGNIQYF
TGTGCCAGCAGTACAGGTGGAAACATTCAGTACTTC
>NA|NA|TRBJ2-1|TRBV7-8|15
CASSPDWRAYNEQFF
TGTGCCAGCAGCCCGGACTGGAGGGCCTACAATGAGCAGTTCTTC
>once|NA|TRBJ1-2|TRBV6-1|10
CASSVGGYTF
TGTGCCAGCAGCGTCGGGGGCTACACCTTC
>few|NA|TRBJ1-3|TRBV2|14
CASSATQTGNTIYF
TGTGCCAGCAGTGCAACACAGACTGGAAACACCATATATTTT
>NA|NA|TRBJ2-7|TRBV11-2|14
CASSSRWTVYEQYF
TGTGCCAGCAGCTCTAGATGGACAGTATACGAGCAGTACTTC
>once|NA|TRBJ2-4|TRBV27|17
CASSKSSSRGPGNIQYF
TGTGCCAGCAGTAAATCCTCATCGCGGGGGCCGGGTAACATTCAGTACTTC
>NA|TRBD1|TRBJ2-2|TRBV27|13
CASRDTGAGELFF
TGTGCCAGCAGGGATACAGGGGCCGGGGAGCTGTTTTTT
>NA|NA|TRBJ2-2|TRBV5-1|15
CASSLAQGRNGELFF
TGCGCCAGCAGCCTGGCCCAGGGGAGAAACGGGGAGCTGTTTTTT
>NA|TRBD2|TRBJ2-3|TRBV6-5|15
CASATSGGAHDTQYF
TGTGCCAGTGCGACTAGCGGGGGGGCACATGATACGCAGTATTTT
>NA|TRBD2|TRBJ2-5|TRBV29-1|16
CSVEELAGEFEETQYF
TGCAGCGTTGAGGAACTAGCGGGAGAATTTGAGGAGACCCAGTACTTC
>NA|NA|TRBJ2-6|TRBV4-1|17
CASSRTGGFAGANVLTF
TGCGCCAGCAGCCGGACAGGAGGGTTCGCTGGGGCCAACGTCCTGACTTTC
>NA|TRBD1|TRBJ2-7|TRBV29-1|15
CSVARTGGPSYEQYF
TGCAGCGTCGCACGGACAGGGGGCCCATCCTACGAGCAGTACTTC
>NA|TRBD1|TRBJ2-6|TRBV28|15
CASGQGADGANVLTF
TGTGCCAGTGGACAGGGGGCTGATGGGGCCAACGTCCTGACTTTC
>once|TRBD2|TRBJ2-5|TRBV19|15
CASSRDYLPEETQYF
TGTGCCAGTAGCCGGGACTACTTGCCTGAGGAGACCCAGTACTTC
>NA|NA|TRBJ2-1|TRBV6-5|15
CASSLGGAGYNEQFF
TGTGCCAGCAGTTTAGGGGGGGCCGGCTACAATGAGCAGTTCTTC
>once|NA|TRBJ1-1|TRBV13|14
CASTLVGGVSEAFF
TGTGCCAGCACCTTGGTGGGGGGAGTCTCTGAAGCTTTCTTT
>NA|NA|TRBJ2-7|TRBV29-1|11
CSVETKHEQYF
TGCAGCGTTGAAACTAAGCACGAGCAGTACTTC
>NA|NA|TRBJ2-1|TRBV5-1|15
CASSLDEQPYNEQFF
TGCGCCAGCAGCTTGGATGAACAACCCTACAATGAGCAGTTCTTC
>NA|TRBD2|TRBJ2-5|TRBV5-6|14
CASSLVWEGETQYF
TGTGCCAGCAGCTTGGTGTGGGAGGGTGAGACCCAGTACTTC
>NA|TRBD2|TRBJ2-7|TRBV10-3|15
CAIRIGSGRLDEQYF
TGTGCCATCAGGATCGGGAGCGGGAGGTTGGACGAGCAGTACTTC
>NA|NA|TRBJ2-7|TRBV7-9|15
CASSSAGTLPYEQYF
TGTGCCAGCAGCAGCGCCGGGACTCTACCATACGAGCAGTACTTC
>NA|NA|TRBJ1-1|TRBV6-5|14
CASSYQFMNTEAFF
TGTGCCAGCAGTTACCAGTTCATGAACACTGAAGCTTTCTTT
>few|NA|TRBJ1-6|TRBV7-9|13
CASSRAGNSPLHF
TGTGCCAGCTCCAGGGCAGGGAATTCACCCCTCCACTTT
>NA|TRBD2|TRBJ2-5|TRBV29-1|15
CSAGNRATSGETQYF
TGCAGCGCTGGAAACAGGGCCACTAGCGGGGAGACCCAGTACTTC
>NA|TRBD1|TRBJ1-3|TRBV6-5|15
CASSRDRGHGNTIYF
TGTGCCAGCAGCCGGGACAGGGGGCATGGAAACACCATATATTTT
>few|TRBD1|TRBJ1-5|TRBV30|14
CAWSRGTVFQPQHF
TGTGCCTGGAGTCGAGGGACAGTTTTTCAGCCCCAGCATTTT
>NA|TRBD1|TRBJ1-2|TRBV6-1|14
CASSSADRGRGYTF
TGTGCCAGCAGCTCTGCGGACAGGGGTCGTGGCTACACCTTC
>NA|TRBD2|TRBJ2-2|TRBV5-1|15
CASSLYGRVAGELFF
TGCGCCAGCAGCTTGTACGGGAGGGTTGCCGGGGAGCTGTTTTTT
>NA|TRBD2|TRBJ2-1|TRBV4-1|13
CASRRGSGNEQFF
TGCGCCAGCAGACGCGGGAGTGGAAATGAGCAGTTCTTC
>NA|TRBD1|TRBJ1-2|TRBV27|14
CASSFDRAGYGYTF
TGTGCCAGCAGTTTTGACAGGGCGGGATATGGCTACACCTTC